The clone carrying this T cell receptor (beta chain) showed up just a few times. Its antigen is undetermined. TCRdb analysed the RT-PCR reads with MiXCR anew, one entry per CDR3 protein. The sample holds about 19,000 distinct CDR3 sequences; 65% to 75% are singletons and the top ten take approximately 2.2%. Losses at the gene ends were 5 bases for V and 10 bases for J; bases not matched to a gene: 5. The CDR3 is 12 residues long. Germline-derived CDR1 and CDR2 are SGHVS and FNYEAQ. This sample was taken from a study of yellow fever vaccine responses in identical twins. General observations from the study: Twins reportedly had a vaccine T cell response that seemed partly convergent, partly personalized.

The sample here was T cells from blood (PBMCs), unsorted or a sorted subset (not recorded which), taken before or after yellow fever vaccination (not recorded which). This clonotype was obtained from a woman between 18 and 29 years old who received the yellow fever vaccine. V and J are TRBV7-6 and TRBJ2-1, with 7 bases aligning to TRBD1. CDR3 protein: CASSPDRLEQFF. CDR3 nucleotides: TGTGCCAGCAGCCCGGACAGGTTAGAGCAGTTCTTC.